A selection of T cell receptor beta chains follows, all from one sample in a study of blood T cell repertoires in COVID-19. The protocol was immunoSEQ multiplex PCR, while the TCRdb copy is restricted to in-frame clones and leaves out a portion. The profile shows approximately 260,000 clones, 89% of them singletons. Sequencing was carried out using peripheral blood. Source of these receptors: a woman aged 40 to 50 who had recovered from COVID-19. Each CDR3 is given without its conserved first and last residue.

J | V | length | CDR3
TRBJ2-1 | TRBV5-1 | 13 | ASSLGQGPYNEQF
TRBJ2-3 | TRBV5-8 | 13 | ASSLGSGGTDTQY
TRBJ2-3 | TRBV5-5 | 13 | ASSPPKTSTDTQY
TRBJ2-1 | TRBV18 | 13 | ASSPRQGARNEQF
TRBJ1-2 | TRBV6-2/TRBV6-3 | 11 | ASSYPMGRGYT
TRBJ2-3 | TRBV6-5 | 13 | ASSPLAGPTDTQY
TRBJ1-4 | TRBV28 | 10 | ASSLGSPKLF
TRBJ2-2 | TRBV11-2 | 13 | ASSLVASGSGELF
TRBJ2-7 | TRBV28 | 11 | ASTLDRAYEQY
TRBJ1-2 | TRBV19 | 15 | ASSMSAAGTFGYGYT
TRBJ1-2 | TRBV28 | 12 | ASSLGTGGGGYT
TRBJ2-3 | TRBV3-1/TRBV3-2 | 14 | ASSQVKAGNTDTQY
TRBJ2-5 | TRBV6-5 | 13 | ASRKTSGGPETQY
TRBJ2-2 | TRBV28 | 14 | ASSLWTSGSTGELF
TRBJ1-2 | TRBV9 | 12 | ASSVAGQNYGYT
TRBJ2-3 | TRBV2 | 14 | ASTSYEGGGTDTQY
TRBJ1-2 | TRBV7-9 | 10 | ASSRTDYGYT
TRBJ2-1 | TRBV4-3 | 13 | ASSQDSGAYGEQF
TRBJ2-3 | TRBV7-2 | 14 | ASSLGQGGGTDTQY
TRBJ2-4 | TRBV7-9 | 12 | ASSPAGRGNIQY
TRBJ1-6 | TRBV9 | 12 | ASSVGQGNSPLH
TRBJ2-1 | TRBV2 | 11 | ARSLASYNEQF
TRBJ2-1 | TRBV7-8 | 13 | ASSLSGTSGKEQF
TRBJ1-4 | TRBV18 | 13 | ASSPLGQANEKLF
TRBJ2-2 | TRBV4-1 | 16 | ASSQVLAGFANTGELF
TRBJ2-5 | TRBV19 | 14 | ATCDHEGTAGETQY
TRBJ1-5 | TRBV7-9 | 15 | ASSLELGTESLQPQH
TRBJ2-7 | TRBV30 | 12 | AWKVAGGSYEQY
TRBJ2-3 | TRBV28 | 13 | ASTVRLAGADTQY
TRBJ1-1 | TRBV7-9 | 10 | AARTGNTEAF
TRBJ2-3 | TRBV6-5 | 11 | ASSQGRRDTQY
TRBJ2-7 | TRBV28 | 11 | ASSLTGLNEQY
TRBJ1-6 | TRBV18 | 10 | ASSPDSSPLH
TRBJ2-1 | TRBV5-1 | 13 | ASSLTGSSYNEQF
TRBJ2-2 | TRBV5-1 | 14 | ASSRSGTANPGELF
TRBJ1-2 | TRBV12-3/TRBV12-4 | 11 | ASSLSQTGGYT
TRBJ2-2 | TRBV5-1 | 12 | ASRLVGWAGELF
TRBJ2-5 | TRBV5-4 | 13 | ASSFEPGTLETQY
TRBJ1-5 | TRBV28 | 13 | ASSKAGTGGLPQH
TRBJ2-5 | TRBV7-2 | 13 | ASSPLAGIQETQY